Listed below are T cell receptor beta chains from one sample, sequenced in a study of blood T cell repertoires in COVID-19. Measured with immunoSEQ multiplex PCR; TCRdb has only the in-frame clones, and not every one. This table has over 15,000 clones, around 86% appearing once. Sequenced sample: peripheral blood. All receptors derive from a human donor with active COVID-19. The donor label of this sample is uncertain. Each CDR3 is given with its conserved first and last residue. A D gene is named only where the DNA matches it firmly. The size entry is marked missing in some rows and otherwise reads once, few, many or a size class.

V gene	D gene	clone size	J gene	CDR3 DNA	CDR3 protein
TRBV2	-	-	TRBJ1-3	TGTGCCAGCAGTGCAGGGAGGAGTGGGGGGTACTCTGGAAACACCATATATTTT	CASSAGRSGGYSGNTIYF
TRBV28	TRBD1	once	TRBJ1-1	TGTGCCAGCAGTGGAAGGACAGGCAACACTGAAGCTTTCTTT	CASSGRTGNTEAFF
TRBV21-1	-	-	TRBJ2-3	TGTGCCAGCAGCGCCGGGACAGGGGGCAACGAGGGGACAGATACGCAGTATTTT	CASSAGTGGNEGTDTQYF
TRBV4-2	TRBD1	-	TRBJ2-7	TGTGCCAGCAGCCGAGAGACAGGGGCCTACGAGCAGTACTTC	CASSRETGAYEQYF
TRBV4-1	-	-	TRBJ2-7	TGCGCCAGCAGCCAAGAAGTGAGCTACGAGCAGTACTTC	CASSQEVSYEQYF
TRBV5-1	-	-	TRBJ1-6	TGCGCCAGCAGCTTGATCCGGTCTGGTAATTCACCCCTCCACTTT	CASSLIRSGNSPLHF
TRBV9	TRBD1	-	TRBJ1-2	TGTGCCAGCAGCGGGCGGACAGGGTCGGGCTACACCTTC	CASSGRTGSGYTF
TRBV2	TRBD1	-	TRBJ1-1	TGTGCCAGCCAGCCGCAACCCAGGGACAGGGGGGAAGCTTTCTTT	CASQPQPRDRGEAFF
TRBV28	-	-	TRBJ1-1	TGTGCCAGCAGTTTATTAGGGGTCGCATACACTGAAGCTTTCTTT	CASSLLGVAYTEAFF
TRBV6-5	TRBD1	-	TRBJ2-7	TGTGCCAGCGATGGACAGGGCAGGGACGAGCAGTACTTC	CASDGQGRDEQYF
TRBV7-3	TRBD2	few	TRBJ2-3	TGTGCCAGCAGCTCCGGGGGGGCCGGCACAGATACGCAGTATTTT	CASSSGGAGTDTQYF
TRBV6-1	-	-	TRBJ2-3	TGTGCCAGCAGTGATCGGGGGTGGGATACGCAGTATTTT	CASSDRGWDTQYF
TRBV6-2/TRBV6-3	-	-	TRBJ1-3	TGTGCCAGCAGTTACACAGGGATTGCTGGAAACACCATATATTTT	CASSYTGIAGNTIYF
TRBV4-3	-	-	TRBJ1-5	TGCGCCAGCAGCCAAGATTATAGGGGACTTAATCAGCCCCAGCATTTT	CASSQDYRGLNQPQHF
TRBV6-2/TRBV6-3	TRBD2	few	TRBJ2-7	TGTGCCAGCAGTAGAAAGCGGGGGGCGACCTACGAGCAGTACTTC	CASSRKRGATYEQYF
TRBV18	TRBD2	once	TRBJ2-3	TGTGCCAGCTCAGATGGACTAGCGGGCACAGATACGCAGTATTTT	CASSDGLAGTDTQYF
TRBV9	-	-	TRBJ2-3	TGTGCCAGCAGCGAACTGCGCGCCACCGGTACGCAGTATTTT	CASSELRATGTQYF
TRBV6-5	-	-	TRBJ1-1	TGTGCCAGCAGCCAAGGGAGGGAGTTTGAAGCTTTCTTT	CASSQGREFEAFF
TRBV10-3	-	-	TRBJ1-2	TGTGCCATCAGTGCCGGGGACTATGGCTACACCTTC	CAISAGDYGYTF
TRBV9	TRBD1	-	TRBJ1-2	TGTGCCAGCAGCGTAGATGTTACAGGGGCAAACTATGGCTACACCTTC	CASSVDVTGANYGYTF
TRBV10-3	-	-	TRBJ1-2	TGTGCCATCAGTGAGTCGGAGGACTATGGCTACACCTTC	CAISESEDYGYTF
TRBV6-5	-	-	TRBJ2-2	TGTGCCAGCAGTTACGATTTAGTCAGGGAGCTGTTTTTT	CASSYDLVRELFF
TRBV19	TRBD1	-	TRBJ1-1	TGTGCCACCCGGACAGGGAACACTGAAGCTTTCTTT	CATRTGNTEAFF
TRBV7-2	TRBD2	-	TRBJ2-3	TGTGCCAGCAGCTTCAGACTAGCGGGGGGACGCACAGATACGCAGTATTTT	CASSFRLAGGRTDTQYF
TRBV9	TRBD1	-	TRBJ1-2	TGTGCCAGCAGCTCCCTATACTACAGGGGGCAGGACTATGGCTACACCTTC	CASSSLYYRGQDYGYTF
TRBV4-1	-	-	TRBJ2-7	TGCGCCAGCAGCCAAGTGCCAGGGTCCCACGAGCAGTACTTC	CASSQVPGSHEQYF
TRBV9	TRBD1	-	TRBJ2-1	TGTGCCAGCAGCGGACCCGGGACAGGGGGCTCCTACAATGAGCAGTTCTTC	CASSGPGTGGSYNEQFF
TRBV19	-	-	TRBJ1-1	TGTGCCAGTACGATGGACGGGAAAAAGAACACTGAAGCTTTCTTT	CASTMDGKKNTEAFF
TRBV4-3	TRBD1	-	TRBJ2-1	TGCGCCAGCAGCCAAGCGTGGTGGACAGGGTTCTCCTACAATGAGCAGTTCTTC	CASSQAWWTGFSYNEQFF
TRBV3-1/TRBV3-2	-	once	TRBJ1-4	TGTGCCAGCAGCGAGAGAGGGTCCGGAGGAAAACTGTTTTTT	CASSERGSGGKLFF
TRBV28	-	-	TRBJ1-1	TGTGCCAGCAGGACGACAGCCAACACTGAAGCTTTCTTT	CASRTTANTEAFF
TRBV4-2	-	-	TRBJ2-1	TGTGCCAGCAGCCAAGGCGGGACTTACTACAATGAGCAGTTCTTC	CASSQGGTYYNEQFF
TRBV12-3/TRBV12-4	-	-	TRBJ2-7	TGTGCCAGCAGTGCAGGATTTGGCGACGAGCAGTACTTC	CASSAGFGDEQYF
TRBV7-9	-	few	TRBJ1-2	TGTGCCAGCAGCTTTACCGACCTCCAACAGGGACCTAACTATGGCTACACCTTC	CASSFTDLQQGPNYGYTF
TRBV2	-	-	TRBJ2-1	TGTGCCAGCAGACTGAGCGCTGAGCAGTTCTTC	CASRLSAEQFF
TRBV5-6	-	-	TRBJ2-7	TGTGCCAGCAGCTTGGAGCGGACCTACGAGCAGTACTTC	CASSLERTYEQYF
TRBV5-1	TRBD1	-	TRBJ2-7	TGCGCCAGCAGCTTCGGGACAGGGCTCGAGCAGTACTTC	CASSFGTGLEQYF
TRBV11-2	TRBD2	-	TRBJ2-1	TGTGCCAGCAGACAAACTAGCGGGGGGACCTACAATGAGCAGTTCTTC	CASRQTSGGTYNEQFF
TRBV5-1	TRBD1	-	TRBJ1-2	TGCGCCAGCAGCAGGGACAGCCCTAACTATGGCTACACCTTC	CASSRDSPNYGYTF
TRBV19	-	-	TRBJ1-1	TGTGCCAGTAGTATAACGGCGGCAGTTCCCCATGAAGCTTTCTTT	CASSITAAVPHEAFF
TRBV4-3	-	few	TRBJ1-6	TGCGCCAGCAGCCAAGGCGGTGGAGTCTGGTCACCCCTCCACTTT	CASSQGGGVWSPLHF
TRBV7-2	-	-	TRBJ1-2	TGTGCCAGCAGCTTGGGCCCGGGGATTGAGCCCGATGGAAGGGGCTACACCTTC	CASSLGPGIEPDGRGYTF
TRBV9	-	-	TRBJ1-1	TGTGCCAGCAGCCACCAGACAGAGAACACTGAAGCTTTCTTT	CASSHQTENTEAFF
TRBV2	-	-	TRBJ2-2	TGTGCCAGCATTGGAGGGACGCGCCTAATCAACTACACCGGGGAGCTGTTTTTT	CASIGGTRLINYTGELFF
TRBV4-3	-	-	TRBJ2-3	TGCGCCAGCAGCCAAGGAGGAGATACGCAGTATTTT	CASSQGGDTQYF
TRBV2	TRBD2	-	TRBJ2-5	TGTGCCAGCAGTTACTCTAGCGGGGGTCGGGAGACCCAGTACTTC	CASSYSSGGRETQYF
TRBV7-8	TRBD1	-	TRBJ1-1	TGTGCCAGCAGCCCCGGGACAGTAGGCGCTGAAGCTTTCTTT	CASSPGTVGAEAFF
TRBV12-3/TRBV12-4	TRBD1	-	TRBJ2-7	TGTGCCAGCAGCCCGACAGGGAACTACGAGCAGTACTTC	CASSPTGNYEQYF
TRBV7-2	-	-	TRBJ1-5	TGTGCCAGCAGCTTCGGGAACAATCAGCCCCAGCATTTT	CASSFGNNQPQHF
TRBV2	TRBD1	-	TRBJ1-5	TGTGCCAGCAGTGTACCGGGACAGGGGGCCCAGAACAATCAGCCCCAGCATTTT	CASSVPGQGAQNNQPQHF
TRBV11-2	-	-	TRBJ2-2	TGTGCCAGCAGCTGGGGCAGGGTAAACACCGGGGAGCTGTTTTTT	CASSWGRVNTGELFF
TRBV19	-	-	TRBJ1-1	TGTGCCAGTAGCCTACAGGGCGCGAACACTGAAGCTTTCTTT	CASSLQGANTEAFF